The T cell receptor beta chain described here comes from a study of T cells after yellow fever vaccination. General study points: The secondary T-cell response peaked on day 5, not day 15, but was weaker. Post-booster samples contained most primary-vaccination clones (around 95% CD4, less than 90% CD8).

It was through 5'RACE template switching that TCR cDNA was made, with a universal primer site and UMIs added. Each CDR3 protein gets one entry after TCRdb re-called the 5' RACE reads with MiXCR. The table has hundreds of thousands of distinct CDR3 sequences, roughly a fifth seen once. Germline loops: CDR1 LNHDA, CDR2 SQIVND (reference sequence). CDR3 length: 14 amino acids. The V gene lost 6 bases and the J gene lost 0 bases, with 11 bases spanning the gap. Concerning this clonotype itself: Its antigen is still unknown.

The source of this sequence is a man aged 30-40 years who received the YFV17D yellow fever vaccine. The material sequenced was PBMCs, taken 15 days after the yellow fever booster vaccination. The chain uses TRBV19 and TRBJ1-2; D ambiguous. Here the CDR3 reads CASRTQATNYGYTF. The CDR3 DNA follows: TGTGCCAGTAGAACCCAGGCCACTAACTATGGCTACACCTTC.